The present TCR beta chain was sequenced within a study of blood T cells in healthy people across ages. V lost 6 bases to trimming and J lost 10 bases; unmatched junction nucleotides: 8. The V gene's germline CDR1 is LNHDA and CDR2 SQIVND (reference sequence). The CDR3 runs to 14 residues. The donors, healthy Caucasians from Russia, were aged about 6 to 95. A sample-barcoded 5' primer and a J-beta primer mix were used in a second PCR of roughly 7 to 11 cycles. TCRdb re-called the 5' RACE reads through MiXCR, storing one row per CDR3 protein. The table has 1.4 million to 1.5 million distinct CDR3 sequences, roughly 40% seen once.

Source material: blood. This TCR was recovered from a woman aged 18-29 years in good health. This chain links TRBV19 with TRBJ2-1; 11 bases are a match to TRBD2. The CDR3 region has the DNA TGTGCCAGTAGGTTTAGCGGGGGGGCCCGAGAGCAGTTCTTC. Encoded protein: CASRFSGGAREQFF.